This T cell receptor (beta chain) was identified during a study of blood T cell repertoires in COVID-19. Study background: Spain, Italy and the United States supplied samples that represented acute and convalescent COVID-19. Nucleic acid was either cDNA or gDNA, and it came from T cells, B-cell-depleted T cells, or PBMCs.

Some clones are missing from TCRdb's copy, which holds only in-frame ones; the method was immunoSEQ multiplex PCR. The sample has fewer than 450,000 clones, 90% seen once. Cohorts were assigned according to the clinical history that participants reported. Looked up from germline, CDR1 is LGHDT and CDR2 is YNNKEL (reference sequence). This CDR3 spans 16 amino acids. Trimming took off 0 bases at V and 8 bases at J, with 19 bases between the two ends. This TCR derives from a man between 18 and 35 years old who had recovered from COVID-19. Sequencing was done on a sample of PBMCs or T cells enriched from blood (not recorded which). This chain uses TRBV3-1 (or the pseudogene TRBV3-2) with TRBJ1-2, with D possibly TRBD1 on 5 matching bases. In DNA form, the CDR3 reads TGTGCCAGCAGCCAAGATGGGGCGTCACGGGTAAAGGGCTACACCTTC. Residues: CASSQDGASRVKGYTF.